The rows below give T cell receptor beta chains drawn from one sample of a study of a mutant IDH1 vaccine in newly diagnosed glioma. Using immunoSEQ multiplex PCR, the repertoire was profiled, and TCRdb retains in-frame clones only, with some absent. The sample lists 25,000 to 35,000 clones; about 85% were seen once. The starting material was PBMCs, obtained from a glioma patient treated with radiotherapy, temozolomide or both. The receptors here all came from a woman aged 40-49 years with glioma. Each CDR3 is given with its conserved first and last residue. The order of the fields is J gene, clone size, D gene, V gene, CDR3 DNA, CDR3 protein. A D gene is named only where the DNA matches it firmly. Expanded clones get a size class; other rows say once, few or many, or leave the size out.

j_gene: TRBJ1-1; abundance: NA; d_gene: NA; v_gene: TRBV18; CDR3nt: TGTGCCAGCTCACCGGGCAGGGAGGCCACTGAAGCTTTCTTT; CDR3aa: CASSPGREATEAFF
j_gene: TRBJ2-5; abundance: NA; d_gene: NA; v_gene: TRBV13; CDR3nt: TGTGCCAGCTCTAGGGAACAAGGAACCCAGTACTTC; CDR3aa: CASSREQGTQYF
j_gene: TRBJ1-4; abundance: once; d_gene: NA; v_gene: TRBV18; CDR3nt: TGTGCCAGCTCACCAATTACCACTCCTGGTTTGCTGTTTTTT; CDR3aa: CASSPITTPGLLFF
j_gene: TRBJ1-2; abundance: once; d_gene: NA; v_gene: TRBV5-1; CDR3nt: TGCGCCAGCAACCCGGGACTGCCTTCGCCCTATGGCTACACCTTC; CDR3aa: CASNPGLPSPYGYTF
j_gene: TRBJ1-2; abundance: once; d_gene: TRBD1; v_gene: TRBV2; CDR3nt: TGTGCCAGCAGTGAAGCGCAGGGGGTGGGGGGCTACACCTTC; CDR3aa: CASSEAQGVGGYTF
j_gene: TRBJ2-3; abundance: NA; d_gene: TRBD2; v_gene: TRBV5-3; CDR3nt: TGTGCCAGAAGCGATTTGACGTGCGGGAGTACGCTGACAGATACGCAGTATTTT; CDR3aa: CARSDLTCGSTLTDTQYF
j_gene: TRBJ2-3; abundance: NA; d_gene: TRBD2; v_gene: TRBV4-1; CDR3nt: TGCGCCAGCAGCTTAACACAGGGCGGGAGGGTCGCCGATACGCAGTATTTT; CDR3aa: CASSLTQGGRVADTQYF
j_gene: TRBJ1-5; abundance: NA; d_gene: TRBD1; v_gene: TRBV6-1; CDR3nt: TGTGCCAGCAGAATCAGGGGGGTGGGTCAGCCCCAGCATTTT; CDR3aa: CASRIRGVGQPQHF
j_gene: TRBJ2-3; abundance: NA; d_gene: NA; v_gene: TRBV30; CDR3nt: TGTGCCTGGACCCTTTGGGGGGCCCCCACAGATACGCAGTATTTT; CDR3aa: CAWTLWGAPTDTQYF
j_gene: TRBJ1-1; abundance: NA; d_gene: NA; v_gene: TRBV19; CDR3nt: TGTGCCAGTAGTGTCGGGAAGGCTGAAGCTTTCTTT; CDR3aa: CASSVGKAEAFF
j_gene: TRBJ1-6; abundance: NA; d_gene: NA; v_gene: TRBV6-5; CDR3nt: TGTGCCAGCAGTTACCAAAGCTCCTATAATTCACCCCTCCACTTT; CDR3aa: CASSYQSSYNSPLHF
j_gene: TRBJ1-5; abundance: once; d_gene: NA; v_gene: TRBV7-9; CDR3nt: TGTGCCAGCAGCTTAGGAGGGGTGGGTCCGCCCCAGCATTTT; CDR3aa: CASSLGGVGPPQHF
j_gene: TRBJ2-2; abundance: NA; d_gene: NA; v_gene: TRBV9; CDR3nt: TGTGCCAGCAGCGTAGACACCGGGGAGCTGTTTTTT; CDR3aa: CASSVDTGELFF
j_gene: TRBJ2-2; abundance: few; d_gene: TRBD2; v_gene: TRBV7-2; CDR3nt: TGTGCCAGCAGCCCACTAGCGGGGTCAACCGGGGAGCTGTTTTTT; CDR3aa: CASSPLAGSTGELFF
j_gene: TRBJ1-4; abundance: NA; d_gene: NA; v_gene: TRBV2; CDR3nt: TGTGCCAGCACCACGACAGCCCGTGAAAAACTGTTTTTT; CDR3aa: CASTTTAREKLFF
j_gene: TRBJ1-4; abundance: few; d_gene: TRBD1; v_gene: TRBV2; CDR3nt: TGTGCCAGCAGTCAATACAGGGGGAAGTCGACGGAAAAACTGTTTTTT; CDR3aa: CASSQYRGKSTEKLFF
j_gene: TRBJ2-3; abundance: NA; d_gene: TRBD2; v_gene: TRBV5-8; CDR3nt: TGTGCCAGCAGCCAATCCATAGCGGGAGTAGGCACAGATACGCAGTATTTT; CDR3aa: CASSQSIAGVGTDTQYF
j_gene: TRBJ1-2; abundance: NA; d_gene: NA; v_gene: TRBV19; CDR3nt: TGTGCCAGTAGTATCGGAATAGAGCACAGGGCCTATGGCTACACCTTC; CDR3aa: CASSIGIEHRAYGYTF
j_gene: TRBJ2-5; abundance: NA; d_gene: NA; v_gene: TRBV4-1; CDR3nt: TGCGCCAGCAGCCAAGTTGGTAACCAAGAGACCCAGTACTTC; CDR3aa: CASSQVGNQETQYF
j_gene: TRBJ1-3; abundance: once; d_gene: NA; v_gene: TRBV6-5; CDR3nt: TGTGCCAGCAGTTACTCATTGCAAACCTCTGGAAACACCATATATTTT; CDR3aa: CASSYSLQTSGNTIYF
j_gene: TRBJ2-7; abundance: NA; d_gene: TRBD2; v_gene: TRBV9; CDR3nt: TGTGCCAGCAGCCCTACCGGGGGGGCCTACGAGCAGTACTTC; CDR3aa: CASSPTGGAYEQYF
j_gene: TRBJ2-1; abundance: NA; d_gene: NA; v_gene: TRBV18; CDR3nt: TGTGCCAGCTCACTTACAGGGCTAAGGGGCAATGAGCAGTTCTTC; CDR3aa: CASSLTGLRGNEQFF